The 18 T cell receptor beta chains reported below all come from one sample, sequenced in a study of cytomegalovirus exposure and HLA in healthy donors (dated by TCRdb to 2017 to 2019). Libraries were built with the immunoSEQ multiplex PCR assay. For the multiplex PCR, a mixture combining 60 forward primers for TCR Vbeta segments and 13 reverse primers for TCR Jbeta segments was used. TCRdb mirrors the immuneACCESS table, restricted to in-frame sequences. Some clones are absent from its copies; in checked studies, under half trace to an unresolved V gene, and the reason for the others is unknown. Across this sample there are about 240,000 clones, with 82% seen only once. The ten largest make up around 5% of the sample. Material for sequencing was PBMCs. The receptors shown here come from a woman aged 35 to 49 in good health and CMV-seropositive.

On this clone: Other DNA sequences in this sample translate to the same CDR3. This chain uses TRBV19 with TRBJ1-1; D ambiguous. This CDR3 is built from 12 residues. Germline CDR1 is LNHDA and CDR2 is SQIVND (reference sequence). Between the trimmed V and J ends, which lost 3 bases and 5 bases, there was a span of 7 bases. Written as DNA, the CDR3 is TGTGCCAGTAGTATTAGGAGAACTGAAGCTTTCTTT. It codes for CASSIRRTEAFF.

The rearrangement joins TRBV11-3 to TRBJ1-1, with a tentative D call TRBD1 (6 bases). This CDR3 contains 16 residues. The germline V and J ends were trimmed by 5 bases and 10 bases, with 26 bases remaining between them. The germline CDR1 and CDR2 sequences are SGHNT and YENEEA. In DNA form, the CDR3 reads TGTGCCAGCAGCCCACTCGGACAGATCCATAAAGTGGGAGCTTTCTTT. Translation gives CASSPLGQIHKVGAFF.

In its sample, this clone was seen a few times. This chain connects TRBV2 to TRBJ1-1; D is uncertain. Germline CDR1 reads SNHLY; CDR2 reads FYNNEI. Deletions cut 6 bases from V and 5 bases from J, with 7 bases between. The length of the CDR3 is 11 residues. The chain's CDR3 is CASRRSTEAFF. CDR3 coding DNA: TGTGCCAGCAGGCGGTCGACTGAAGCTTTCTTT.

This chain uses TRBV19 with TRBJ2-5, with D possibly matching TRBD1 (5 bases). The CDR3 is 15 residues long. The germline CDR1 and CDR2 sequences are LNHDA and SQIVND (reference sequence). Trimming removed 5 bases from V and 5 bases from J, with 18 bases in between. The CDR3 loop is CASSSDSHRRETQYF. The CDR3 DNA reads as TGTGCCAGTAGTTCCGACAGCCATCGGCGGGAGACCCAGTACTTC.

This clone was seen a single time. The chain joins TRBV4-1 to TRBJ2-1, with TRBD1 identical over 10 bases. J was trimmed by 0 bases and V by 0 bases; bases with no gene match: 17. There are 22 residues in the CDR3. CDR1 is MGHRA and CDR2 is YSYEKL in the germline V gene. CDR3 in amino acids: CASSQDPNTGTGDFSSYNEQFF. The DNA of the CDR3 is TGCGCCAGCAGCCAAGATCCGAACACCGGGACAGGGGACTTTAGCTCCTACAATGAGCAGTTCTTC.

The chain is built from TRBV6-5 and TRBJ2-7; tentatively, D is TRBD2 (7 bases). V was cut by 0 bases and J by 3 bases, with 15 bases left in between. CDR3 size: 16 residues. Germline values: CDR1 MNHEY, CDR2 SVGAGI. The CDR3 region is CASSYSFRGAFYEQYF. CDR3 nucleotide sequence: TGTGCCAGCAGTTACTCTTTTCGGGGGGCCTTCTACGAGCAGTACTTC.

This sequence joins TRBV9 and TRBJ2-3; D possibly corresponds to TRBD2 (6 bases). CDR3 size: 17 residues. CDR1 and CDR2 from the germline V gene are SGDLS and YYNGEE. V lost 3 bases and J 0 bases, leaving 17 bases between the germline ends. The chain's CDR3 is CASSALGGLTSTDTQYF. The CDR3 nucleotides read TGTGCCAGCAGCGCCTTGGGGGGACTTACTAGCACAGATACGCAGTATTTT.

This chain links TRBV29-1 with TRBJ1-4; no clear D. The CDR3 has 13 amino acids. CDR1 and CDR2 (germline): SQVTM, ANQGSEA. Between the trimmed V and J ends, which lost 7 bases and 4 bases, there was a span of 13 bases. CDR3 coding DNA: TGCAGCGGGCGGGTGCGGCTTAATGAAAAACTGTTTTTT. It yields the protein CSGRVRLNEKLFF.

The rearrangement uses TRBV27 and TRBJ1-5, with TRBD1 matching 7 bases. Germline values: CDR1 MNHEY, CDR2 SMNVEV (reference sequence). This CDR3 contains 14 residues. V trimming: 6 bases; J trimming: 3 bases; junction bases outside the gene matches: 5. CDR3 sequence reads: CASSQTGYNQPQHF. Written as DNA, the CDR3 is TGTGCCAGCAGCCAGACAGGGTACAATCAGCCCCAGCATTTT.

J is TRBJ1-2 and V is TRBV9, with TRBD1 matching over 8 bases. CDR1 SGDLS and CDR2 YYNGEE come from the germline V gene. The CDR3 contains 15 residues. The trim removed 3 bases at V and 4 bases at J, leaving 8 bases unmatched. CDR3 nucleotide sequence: TGTGCCAGCAGCGCTATGGACAGGGCCATCTATGGCTACACCTTC. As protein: CASSAMDRAIYGYTF.

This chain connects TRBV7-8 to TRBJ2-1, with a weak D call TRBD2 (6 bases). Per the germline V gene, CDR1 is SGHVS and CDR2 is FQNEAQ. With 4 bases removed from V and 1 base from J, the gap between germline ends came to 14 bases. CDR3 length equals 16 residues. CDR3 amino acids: CASSSGTYLSYNEQFF. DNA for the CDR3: TGTGCCAGCAGCTCTGGGACTTACTTGTCCTACAATGAGCAGTTCTTC. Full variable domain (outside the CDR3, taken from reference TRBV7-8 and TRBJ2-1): GAGVSQSPRYKVAKRGQDVALRCDPISGHVSLFWYQQALGQGPEFLTYFQNEAQLDKSGLPSDRFFAERPEGSVSTLKIQRTQQEDSAVYLCASSSGTYLSYNEQFFGPGTRLTVL.

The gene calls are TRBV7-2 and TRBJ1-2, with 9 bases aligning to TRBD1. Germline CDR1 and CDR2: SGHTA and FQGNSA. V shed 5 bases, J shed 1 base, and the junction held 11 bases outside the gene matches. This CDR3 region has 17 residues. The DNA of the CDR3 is TGTGCCAGCAGCGCCCGGACAGGGGTGAATTATAACTATGGCTACACCTTC. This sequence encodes CASSARTGVNYNYGYTF. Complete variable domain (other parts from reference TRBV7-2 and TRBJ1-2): GAGVSQSPSNKVTEKGKDVELRCDPISGHTALYWYRQSLGQGLEFLIYFQGNSAPDKSGLPSDRFSAERTGGSVSTLTIQRTQQEDSAVYLCASSARTGVNYNYGYTFGSGTRLTVV.

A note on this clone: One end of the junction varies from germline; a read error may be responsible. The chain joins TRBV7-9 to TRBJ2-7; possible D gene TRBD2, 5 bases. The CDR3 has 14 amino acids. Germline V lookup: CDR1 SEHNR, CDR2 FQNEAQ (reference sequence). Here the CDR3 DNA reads TGTTCCAGCAGCTTAGGTGGACTCTCCCCTGAGCAGTACTTC. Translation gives CSSSLGGLSPEQYF.

The CDR3 spells CASSGTSGSRQYF. Written as DNA, the CDR3 is TGCGCCAGCAGTGGTACTAGCGGGAGTCGGCAGTACTTC. The gene calls are TRBV10-1 and TRBJ2-7; 11 bases map to TRBD2. CDR1 and CDR2 (germline): WNHNN, SYGVQD (reference sequence). This CDR3 has 13 residues. Trimming removed 4 bases from V and 9 bases from J; junction bases left unmatched: 5.

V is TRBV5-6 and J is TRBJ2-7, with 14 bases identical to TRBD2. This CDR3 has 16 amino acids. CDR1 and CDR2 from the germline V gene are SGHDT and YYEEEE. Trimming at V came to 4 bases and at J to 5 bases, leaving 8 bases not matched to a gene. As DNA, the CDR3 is TGTGCCAGCAGCCACCTTGGGACTAGCGGGAGCCACGAGCAGTACTTC. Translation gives CASSHLGTSGSHEQYF.

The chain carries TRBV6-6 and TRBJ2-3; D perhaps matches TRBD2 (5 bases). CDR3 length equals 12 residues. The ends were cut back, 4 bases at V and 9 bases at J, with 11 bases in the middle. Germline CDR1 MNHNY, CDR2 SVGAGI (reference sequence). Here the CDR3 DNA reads TGTGCCAGCAGTTCCATTCGGGAAACGCAGTATTTT. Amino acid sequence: CASSSIRETQYF.

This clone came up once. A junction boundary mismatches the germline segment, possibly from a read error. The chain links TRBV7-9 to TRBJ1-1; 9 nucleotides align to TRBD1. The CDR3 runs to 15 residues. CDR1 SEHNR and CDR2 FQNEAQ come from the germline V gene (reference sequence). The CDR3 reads CASSSRQGVKTEAFF. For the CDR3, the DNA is TGTGCCAGCAGCTCCAGACAGGGGGTGAAGACTGAAGCTTTCTTT.

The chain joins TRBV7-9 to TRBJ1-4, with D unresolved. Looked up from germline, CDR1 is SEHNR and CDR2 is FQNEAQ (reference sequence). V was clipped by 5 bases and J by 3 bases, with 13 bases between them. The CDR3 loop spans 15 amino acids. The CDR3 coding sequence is TGTGCCAGCAGCCGCCCGGGAACCTCTAATGAAAAACTGTTTTTT. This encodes CASSRPGTSNEKLFF. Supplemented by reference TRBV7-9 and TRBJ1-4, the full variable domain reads DTGVSQNPRHKITKRGQNVTFRCDPISEHNRLYWYRQTLGQGPEFLTYFQNEAQLEKSRLLSDRFSAERPKGSFSTLEIQRTEQGDSAMYLCASSRPGTSNEKLFFGSGTQLSVL.